One and the same sample provided the 19 T cell receptor beta chains below, sequenced in a study of breast tumors, draining lymph nodes, adjacent tissues. Samples came from axillary lymph nodes draining the breast cancer. Via MiXCR, TCRdb re-called the multiplex PCR reads, giving one row per CDR3 protein. This sample carries over 250,000 distinct CDR3 sequences, over 25% of them seen once, and the ten largest clones take more than 1%. The sample consisted of axillary lymph node tissue. The receptors come from a female donor with breast cancer. Some clones in this sample may be carry-over from other donors' samples.

Points on this clonotype: Given a much more abundant clone one base away, this may be a read error. The chain combines TRBV10-3 with TRBJ1-3; TRBD1 might be the D (6 bases). Germline CDR1 reads ENHRY; CDR2 reads SYGVKD. This CDR3 is built from 15 residues. V was pared by 8 bases and J by 2 bases, with 16 bases between. CDR3 region: CAIGQTGPPGNTIYF. Written as DNA, the CDR3 is TGTGCCATCGGACAGACAGGACCCCCTGGAAACACCATATATTTT.

This clonotype has only one observation. The chain has TRBV5-5 and TRBJ1-5; D unclear. The CDR3 covers 14 residues. Trimming cost V 1 base and J 2 bases, with 7 bases left between them. CDR1 and CDR2 (germline): SGHKS, YYEKEE (reference sequence). CDR3 nucleotide sequence: TGTGCCAGCAGCTTGTTTCAGGGCAATCAGCCCCAGCATTTT. As protein: CASSLFQGNQPQHF. The full variable domain, with the rest looked up from reference TRBV5-5 and TRBJ1-5, is DAGVTQSPTHLIKTRGQQVTLRCSPISGHKSVSWYQQVLGQGPQFIFQYYEKEERGRGNFPDRFSARQFPNYSSELNVNALLLGDSALYLCASSLFQGNQPQHFGDGTRLSIL.

The sample holds a few counts of this clonotype. The chain recombines TRBV29-1 with TRBJ1-1; 7 nucleotides line up with TRBD1. This CDR3 has 13 residues. V lost 7 bases and J lost 3; bases outside the gene matches: 8. Germline V gene sequence: CDR1 SQVTM, CDR2 ANQGSEA. The DNA for the CDR3 is TGCAGCGCCCACAGGGGTCTGCACACTGAAGCTTTCTTT. Its translation: CSAHRGLHTEAFF.

This clonotype was counted ten times or more. This chain links TRBV7-9 with TRBJ2-1; D could derive from TRBD1 or TRBD2 (6 bases each). The germline V and J ends were trimmed by 5 bases and 0 bases, with 11 bases remaining between them. The V gene's germline CDR1 is SEHNR and CDR2 FQNEAQ (reference sequence). The CDR3 spans 15 residues. The CDR3 DNA reads TGTGCCAGCAGCCTAAAGGGGGGCTCCTACAATGAGCAGTTCTTC. Its translation: CASSLKGGSYNEQFF. The full variable domain, completed using reference TRBV7-9 and TRBJ2-1, is DTGVSQNPRHKITKRGQNVTFRCDPISEHNRLYWYRQTLGQGPEFLTYFQNEAQLEKSRLLSDRFSAERPKGSFSTLEIQRTEQGDSAMYLCASSLKGGSYNEQFFGPGTRLTVL.

This clonotype was picked up many times. The rearrangement links TRBV4-1 to TRBJ2-7, with 8 bases fitting TRBD1. Germline CDR1 and CDR2: MGHRA and YSYEKL. The CDR3 has 15 residues. The ends lost 4 bases at V and 3 bases at J; junction bases unmatched: 8. CDR3 coding DNA: TGCGCCAGCAGCCGATCTAAGGGACAGGTCTACGAGCAGTACTTC. This codes for CASSRSKGQVYEQYF.

This clonotype has ten or more counts. The chain is built from TRBV20-1 and TRBJ1-5; 8 bases are shared with TRBD1. Germline CDR1 reads DFQATT; CDR2 reads SNEGSKA (reference sequence). The ends lost 0 bases at V and 1 base at J; junction bases unmatched: 5. The CDR3 has 16 residues. The CDR3 DNA follows: TGCAGTGCTAGAGATCCCCGGACAGGGAGCAATCAGCCCCAGCATTTT. Amino acids: CSARDPRTGSNQPQHF.

In this sample, this clonotype turned up many times. CDR3 loop: CASSRQQGASNQPQHF. CDR3 sequence (DNA): TGTGCCAGTAGTAGACAACAGGGGGCTAGCAATCAGCCCCAGCATTTT. V usage is TRBV19 and J usage is TRBJ1-5; 9 positions match TRBD1. Germline V gene data show CDR1 as LNHDA and CDR2 as SQIVND (reference sequence). The V and J ends lost 4 bases and 0 bases, in that order; junction bases with no gene match: 4. This CDR3 spans 16 amino acids.

This clonotype appeared once. A read error may produce the germline difference seen at one junction end. The chain joins TRBV24-1 to TRBJ2-3; 12 bases line up with TRBD2. This CDR3 has 16 amino acids. Germline V gene sequence: CDR1 KGHDR, CDR2 SFDVKD. The CDR3 nucleotides are TGTGCCACCAGTGACCAGACTAGCGGGAGAAGGAGTGAGCAGTATTTC. Residues: CATSDQTSGRRSEQYF.

Many counts were recorded for this clonotype. This rearrangement joins TRBV7-2 to TRBJ2-1; maybe TRBD2 (6 bases). Between the trimmed V and J ends, which lost 3 bases and 1 base, there was a span of 10 bases. This CDR3 has 15 residues. CDR1 is SGHTA and CDR2 is FQGNSA in the germline V gene. Here the CDR3 reads CASSFRDSSYNEQFF. The DNA for the CDR3 is TGTGCCAGCAGCTTCCGGGACTCGTCCTACAATGAGCAGTTCTTC.

This clonotype was picked up many times. The V and J genes are TRBV12-3 or TRBV12-4 and TRBJ2-7; no definite D call. The CDR3 extends over 15 amino acids. Trimming took 7 bases from V and 1 from J, leaving 17 bases between them. The CDR3 DNA sequence: TGTGCCAGCACCGTAGGGTGGAGACAATCCTACGAGCAGTACTTC. The encoded protein is CASTVGWRQSYEQYF.

This chain links TRBV7-2 with TRBJ1-2; TRBD1 matches at 8 bases. V dropped 5 bases and J dropped 6; count of bases not matched to a gene: 5. The CDR3 consists of 13 residues. CDR1 SGHTA and CDR2 FQGNSA come from the germline V gene. CDR3 nucleotides: TGTGCCAGCAGCGTACAGGGGGTGGATGGCTACACCTTC. Its protein is CASSVQGVDGYTF.

The sample holds many counts of this clonotype. The gene calls are TRBV4-3 and TRBJ2-3; D is possibly TRBD1 (5 bases). There are 16 residues in the CDR3. Germline loops: CDR1 LGHNA, CDR2 YSLEER. V was pared by 0 bases and J by 3 bases, with 13 bases between. Here the CDR3 reads CASSQEGQGRTDTQYF. DNA of the CDR3: TGCGCCAGCAGCCAAGAGGGGCAGGGTCGTACAGATACGCAGTATTTT.

This clonotype was seen ten or more times. The chain has TRBV6-5 and TRBJ1-2, with 8 bases matching TRBD1. CDR1 and CDR2 (germline): MNHEY, SVGAGI. The ends lost 0 bases at V and 2 bases at J; junction bases unmatched: 5. The CDR3 sequence is 16 residues long. CDR3 coding DNA: TGTGCCAGCAGTTACTCGGGGACAGGACCGAACTATGGCTACACCTTC. Its translation: CASSYSGTGPNYGYTF.

The rearrangement joins TRBV6-5 to TRBJ2-7; 8 nucleotides agree with TRBD2. The CDR3 is 11 amino acids. Per germline, CDR1 MNHEY and CDR2 SVGAGI. V shed 6 bases, J shed 9 bases, and the junction held 4 bases outside the gene matches. Here the CDR3 DNA reads TGTGCCAGCAGAACCGGGGGGGGGCAGTACTTC. Translating gives CASRTGGGQYF.

This chain uses TRBV12-3 or TRBV12-4 with TRBJ2-1, with 7 bases aligning to TRBD1. The CDR3 loop spans 15 amino acids. Trimming at V came to 4 bases and at J to 7 bases, leaving 10 bases not matched to a gene. The CDR3 is CASSSPGTAKNEQFF. CDR3 bases: TGTGCCAGCAGTTCCCCCGGGACAGCTAAGAATGAGCAGTTCTTC.

Only a few counts were recorded for this clonotype. The chain couples TRBV5-4 to TRBJ2-1, with TRBD2 matching 14 bases. The CDR3 has 15 residues. V gave up 4 bases and J gave up 8 bases; unmatched junction bases: 5. CDR1 SGHNT and CDR2 YYREEE come from the germline V gene (reference sequence). The CDR3 is CASSPGTSGSDEQFF. DNA of the CDR3: TGTGCCAGCAGCCCCGGGACTAGCGGGAGCGATGAGCAGTTCTTC.

This clonotype occurred many times. The chain joins TRBV12-5 to TRBJ1-2, with TRBD1 matching over 9 bases. Germline CDR1 is LGHNT and CDR2 is FRNRAP. The CDR3 consists of 14 residues. Trimming at V came to 7 bases and at J to 4 bases, leaving 7 bases not matched to a gene. Here the CDR3 reads CASARTGAAYGYTF. The CDR3 DNA reads as TGTGCTAGTGCCAGGACAGGGGCGGCCTATGGCTACACCTTC.

This clonotype has at least ten counts. The chain combines TRBV4-2 with TRBJ1-2, with D maybe TRBD1 (6 bases). The V gene's germline CDR1 is LGHNA and CDR2 YNFKEQ. Trimming left V 0 bases short and J 2 bases short, with 10 bases between. CDR3 length: 15 residues. The CDR3 sequence: CASSQDQGTNYGYTF. The CDR3 nucleotides read TGTGCCAGCAGCCAAGATCAGGGGACGAACTATGGCTACACCTTC.

At least ten counts were recorded for this clonotype. V usage is TRBV9 and J usage is TRBJ1-2; D is undetermined. In germline, CDR1 is SGDLS, CDR2 YYNGEE. CDR3 length: 15 residues. Trimming removed 3 bases from V and 1 base from J, with 13 bases in between. The CDR3: CASSASGGNNYGYTF. CDR3 DNA sequence: TGTGCCAGCAGCGCCAGTGGAGGGAATAACTATGGCTACACCTTC. Full variable domain (missing parts from reference TRBV9 and TRBJ1-2): DSGVTQTPKHLITATGQRVTLRCSPRSGDLSVYWYQQSLDQGLQFLIQYYNGEERAKGNILERFSAQQFPDLHSELNLSSLELGDSALYFCASSASGGNNYGYTFGSGTRLTVV.